This T cell receptor (beta chain) was identified during a study of neurological immune-mediated disorders. Study results and limitations: Subjects shared no identical expanded-clone CDR3 amino acid sequences, suggesting private TCR-beta repertoires in all groups.

This clonotype was found many times. No antigen is known for it. Deletions cut 3 bases from V and 1 base from J, with 19 bases between. Per the germline V gene, CDR1 is ENHRY and CDR2 is SYGVKD. The CDR3 is 18 residues long. In TCRdb, the 5' RACE reads were re-called with MiXCR into one record per CDR3 protein. The sample consists of some 57,000 distinct CDR3 sequences, about 3.4% of them appearing once. Sequences were obtained from PBMCs. The source is a woman aged 55-70 years with multiple sclerosis. This rearrangement joins TRBV10-3 to TRBJ2-4; TRBD1 or TRBD2 may be the D gene (7 bases each). CDR3 DNA sequence: TGTGCCATCAGTGACCCTAGGGAGGGGGCGGTCGCCAAAAACATTCAGTACTTC. Translation: CAISDPREGAVAKNIQYF.